This TCR beta chain was retrieved from a study of blood T cells in healthy people across ages. Total RNA was isolated from each sample in quantities of at least 5.5 micrograms. With a J-beta primer mix and a sample-barcoded 5' primer, a second PCR ran about 7 to 12 cycles. Researchers report that a template-switch adaptor with 12 random nucleotides tagged each cDNA molecule. TCRdb called the 5' RACE reads again in MiXCR, with one record for every CDR3 protein. The sample contains hundreds of thousands of distinct CDR3 sequences, roughly 56% of which appear only once. V shed 2 bases and J shed 0 bases, with 12 bases lying between them. Germline loops: CDR1 MNHNS, CDR2 SASEGT. This CDR3 comprises 16 residues.

This chain uses TRBV6-1 with TRBJ2-3; D not certain. Sequenced: blood. The origin of this receptor is a man aged 40-49 years in good health. CDR3 loop: CASSELVSGSTDTQYF. DNA of the CDR3: TGTGCCAGCAGTGAATTAGTTAGTGGGAGCACAGATACGCAGTATTTT.